The 8 T cell receptor beta chains listed next were all sequenced from one sample in a study of blood T cell repertoires in COVID-19. The assay was immunoSEQ multiplex PCR, and TCRdb's table has in-frame clones only and misses some. The sample holds over 200,000 clones; approximately 89% are singletons and the top ten take roughly 2.5%. The sequencing sample was made of peripheral blood. The receptors come from a woman aged 50 to 60 with acute or convalescent COVID-19.

V gene TRBV19 combines with J gene TRBJ1-4; D remains unclear. The CDR3 loop spans 13 amino acids. The V end lost 9 bases, the J end lost 6 bases, and 14 bases lay between the germline ends. Germline loops: CDR1 LNHDA, CDR2 SQIVND (reference sequence). CDR3 in DNA: TGTGCCAGCACTTTGAGAGGTGATGAAAAACTGTTTTTT. Translating it yields CASTLRGDEKLFF.

J is TRBJ1-4 and V is TRBV3-1 (or the pseudogene TRBV3-2), with TRBD1 as a possible D gene (5 bases). Germline V gene data show CDR1 as LGHDT and CDR2 as YNNKEL (reference sequence). Deletions cut 2 bases from V and 2 bases from J, with 21 bases between. The CDR3 runs to 19 residues. Here the CDR3 reads CASSQLDLRRGVTNEKLFF. CDR3 sequence (DNA): TGTGCCAGCAGCCAATTGGACCTTCGGAGGGGTGTTACTAATGAAAAACTGTTTTTT.

The chain joins TRBV11-2 to TRBJ1-4; 10 nucleotides agree with TRBD1. Trimming removed 6 bases from V and 7 bases from J; junction bases left unmatched: 14. The CDR3 runs to 17 residues. CDR1 is SGHAT and CDR2 is FQNNGV in the germline V gene. CDR3 in amino acids: CASSDLWDRGVREKLFF. The CDR3 DNA is TGTGCCAGCAGTGATCTATGGGACAGGGGTGTACGTGAAAAACTGTTTTTT.

This chain joins TRBV27 and TRBJ2-7; 8 positions match TRBD1. Germline values: CDR1 MNHEY, CDR2 SMNVEV (reference sequence). J gave up 2 bases and V 6 bases, and 9 bases lay outside the gene matches. This CDR3 has 15 amino acids. The CDR3 nucleotides are TGTGCCAGCAGCACCTTCGGACAGGGTACCTACGAGCAGTACTTC. It translates to CASSTFGQGTYEQYF.

V and J are TRBV2 and TRBJ1-1; D not resolved. V gave up 10 bases and J gave up 1 base, with 10 bases separating them. Germline V gene data show CDR1 as SNHLY and CDR2 as FYNNEI. The CDR3 runs 12 residues. Here the CDR3 DNA reads TGTGCCAAAGAAACACCGAACACTGAAGCTTTCTTT. Amino acid sequence: CAKETPNTEAFF.

The rearrangement links TRBV5-1 to TRBJ2-7; possible D gene TRBD1, 6 bases. Germline V gives CDR1 SGHRS, CDR2 YFSETQ. The CDR3 extends over 13 amino acids. The germline V and J ends were trimmed by 2 bases and 7 bases, with 13 bases remaining between them. CDR3 amino acids: CASSFDRHMEQYF. Here the CDR3 DNA reads TGCGCCAGCAGCTTCGACAGGCATATGGAGCAGTACTTC.

The chain employs TRBV19 and TRBJ1-1, with unresolved D. With 3 bases removed from V and 7 bases from J, the gap between germline ends came to 15 bases. Looked up from germline, CDR1 is LNHDA and CDR2 is SQIVND (reference sequence). This CDR3 region has 14 residues. The CDR3 DNA reads as TGTGCCAGTAGTATCCCCTCCCGACACGTTGAAGCTTTCTTT. This encodes CASSIPSRHVEAFF.

The genes are TRBV14 and TRBJ2-5; 9 bases map to TRBD2. J lost 5 bases, V lost 4 bases, and 14 bases had no gene match. The CDR3 has 17 amino acids. In germline, CDR1 is SGHDN, CDR2 FVKESK. This CDR3 reads CASSPGLAPIGWETQYF. The CDR3 bases are TGTGCCAGCAGCCCGGGACTAGCTCCTATCGGGTGGGAGACCCAGTACTTC.